This TCR beta chain was identified during a study of T cell responses to AZD1222 COVID-19 vaccine. Sequencing was performed with immunoSEQ multiplex PCR; in TCRdb, only in-frame clones are kept and a portion is missing. The data contain roughly 45,000 clones, around 80% of them singletons. Germline V gives CDR1 SGDLS, CDR2 YYNGEE. The CDR3 has 13 amino acids. V dropped 0 bases and J dropped 6 bases, with 7 bases sitting between them. Sequences were derived from peripheral blood, sampled on day 0 of AZD1222 vaccination. The gene calls are TRBV9 and TRBJ2-1; D is undetermined. The TCR sequence derives from an adult in good health. CDR3 in amino acids: CASSVDPGNEQFF. CDR3 DNA: TGTGCCAGCAGCGTAGACCCCGGCAATGAGCAGTTCTTC.